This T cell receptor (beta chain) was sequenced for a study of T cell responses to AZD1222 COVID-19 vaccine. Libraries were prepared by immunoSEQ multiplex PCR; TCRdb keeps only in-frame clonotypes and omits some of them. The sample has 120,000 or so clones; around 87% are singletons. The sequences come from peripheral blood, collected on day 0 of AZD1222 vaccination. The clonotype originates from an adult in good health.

The CDR3 protein is CASSIGWRGEPTQETQYF. DNA for the CDR3: TGTGCCAGTAGTATAGGGTGGCGGGGGGAGCCTACCCAAGAGACCCAGTACTTC. The chain combines TRBV19 with TRBJ2-5; 8 bases agree with TRBD2. The V segment lost 1 base and the J segment 1 base; nucleotides outside the gene matches: 11. Germline assignment: CDR1 LNHDA and CDR2 SQIVND (reference sequence). The length of the CDR3 is 18 residues.